This T cell receptor (beta chain) appears in the sequencing data of a study of Tregs in tolerant kidney transplant recipients. Study-level results: Activated donor B cell expansion appeared to reveal the most relevant donor-specific TCRbeta repertoire.

Repertoires were generated with immunoSEQ multiplex PCR, while TCRdb's copy carries only in-frame clones and drops some. The sample consists of around 230,000 clones, more than 65% of them appearing once. Germline V lookup: CDR1 MNHEY, CDR2 SMNVEV (reference sequence). This CDR3 is built from 13 residues. Trimming left V 5 bases short and J 6 bases short, with 13 bases between. Comments on this clone: Its antigen is unknown.

The chain is built from TRBV27 and TRBJ1-2; D is unresolved. The sample consisted of CD4+ T cells from blood. This receptor was identified in a human donor in good health. CDR3 amino acids: CASSPRGTNGYTF. CDR3 DNA: TGTGCCAGCAGTCCACGGGGAACGAATGGCTACACCTTC.